Listed below are T cell receptor beta chains from one sample, sequenced in a study of blood T cell repertoires in COVID-19. TCRdb's table, derived via immunoSEQ multiplex PCR, lists solely in-frame clones and lacks some. In the table there are about 500,000 clones, 85% to 90% of which are singletons. Sequenced input: peripheral blood. The receptors derive from a woman aged 45 to 65 with COVID-19, enrolled during active disease. Each CDR3 is given with its conserved first and last residue. The D gene is left open where the match is weak. Clone size is not always given. Where it is, it says once, few, many or a class for expanded clones.

few	TRBV3-1/TRBV3-2	TRBJ1-2	14	NA	CASSHDARNYGYTF	TGTGCCAGCAGCCATGACGCGCGGAACTATGGCTACACCTTC
NA	TRBV19	TRBJ1-1	13	NA	CASSMGGYTEAFF	TGTGCCAGTAGTATGGGCGGGTACACTGAAGCTTTCTTT
NA	TRBV5-1	TRBJ2-1	14	TRBD2	CASRTSGGAREQFF	TGCGCCAGCAGAACTAGCGGGGGGGCCCGTGAGCAGTTCTTC
NA	TRBV5-1	TRBJ1-2	13	NA	CASKEEGPYGYTF	TGCGCCAGCAAAGAGGAGGGACCTTATGGCTACACCTTC
NA	TRBV3-1/TRBV3-2	TRBJ2-2	17	NA	CASSPPRGGAGTGELFF	TGTGCCAGCAGCCCCCCCCGAGGGGGCGCGGGAACCGGGGAGCTGTTTTTT
NA	TRBV4-1	TRBJ1-2	17	TRBD1	CASSQDFGQGARYGYTF	TGCGCCAGCAGCCAAGATTTTGGACAGGGGGCGCGGTATGGCTACACCTTC
NA	TRBV5-6	TRBJ2-5	15	NA	CASSWGLAKGETQYF	TGTGCCAGCAGCTGGGGACTGGCGAAGGGAGAGACCCAGTACTTC
NA	TRBV7-2	TRBJ1-1	14	NA	CASSPPPGGLEAFF	TGTGCCAGCAGCCCGCCACCGGGGGGCCTGGAAGCTTTCTTT
NA	TRBV27	TRBJ1-2	13	NA	CASSFVSFYGYTF	TGTGCCAGCAGTTTTGTCTCGTTCTATGGCTACACCTTC
NA	TRBV2	TRBJ1-2	12	NA	CASSADRYGYTF	TGTGCCAGCAGTGCCGACAGGTACGGCTACACCTTC
NA	TRBV7-2	TRBJ2-3	16	TRBD2	CASSFGLGSSTDTQYF	TGTGCCAGCAGCTTTGGACTAGGGTCTAGCACAGATACGCAGTATTTT
NA	TRBV13	TRBJ1-1	13	NA	CASSFAGNTEAFF	TGTGCCAGCAGCTTTGCAGGGAACACTGAAGCTTTCTTT
NA	TRBV7-9	TRBJ1-5	14	TRBD1	CASSSGGTNQPQHF	TGTGCCAGCAGCTCAGGGGGTACCAATCAGCCCCAGCATTTT
NA	TRBV5-5	TRBJ1-3	15	NA	CASSRILSAGNTIYF	TGTGCCAGCAGCCGTATTCTTAGTGCTGGAAACACCATATATTTT
few	TRBV7-8	TRBJ1-3	15	TRBD1	CASGRTGGSGNTIYF	TGTGCCAGCGGTCGGACAGGGGGCTCTGGAAACACCATATATTTT
NA	TRBV19	TRBJ2-7	14	TRBD1	CASSLGQGAYEQYF	TGTGCCAGTAGTCTAGGACAGGGGGCATACGAGCAGTACTTC
NA	TRBV12-3/TRBV12-4	TRBJ2-5	13	TRBD1	CASSNRGSETQYF	TGTGCCAGCAGTAACAGGGGATCGGAGACCCAGTACTTC
NA	TRBV9	TRBJ2-2	15	TRBD1	CASSVKQGWPGELFF	TGTGCCAGCAGCGTGAAACAGGGGTGGCCCGGGGAGCTGTTTTTT
NA	TRBV28	TRBJ2-3	16	TRBD2	CASSITSGGAPDTQYF	TGTGCCAGCAGCATAACTAGCGGGGGGGCCCCAGATACGCAGTATTTT
NA	TRBV30	TRBJ2-7	12	NA	CAWGPSFYEQYF	TGTGCCTGGGGCCCGTCTTTTTACGAGCAGTACTTC
once	TRBV7-8	TRBJ1-2	13	TRBD1	CASSLATGQGYTF	TGTGCCAGCAGCTTAGCGACAGGGCAAGGCTACACCTTC
NA	TRBV5-6	TRBJ2-3	15	NA	CASSLGGPGTDTQYF	TGTGCCAGCAGCTTGGGCGGCCCTGGGACAGATACGCAGTATTTT
NA	TRBV29-1	TRBJ2-3	15	TRBD1	CSVGLYRGGTDTQYF	TGCAGCGTTGGGTTATACAGGGGGGGCACAGATACGCAGTATTTT
NA	TRBV5-1	TRBJ2-7	14	TRBD1	CASSPGQSSYEQYF	TGCGCCAGCTCCCCGGGACAGAGCTCCTACGAGCAGTACTTC
NA	TRBV19	TRBJ2-7	14	TRBD1	CASSMTGSSYEQYF	TGTGCCAGTAGTATGACAGGGTCCTCCTACGAGCAGTACTTC
once	TRBV27	TRBJ1-1	13	TRBD1	CASSWTGRNEAFF	TGTGCCAGCAGCTGGACAGGGAGGAATGAAGCTTTCTTT
NA	TRBV3-1/TRBV3-2	TRBJ2-7	12	NA	CASSRGHYEQYF	TGTGCCAGCAGCCGGGGACACTACGAGCAGTACTTC
NA	TRBV5-6	TRBJ2-6	17	TRBD1	CASGQDRSSSGANVLTF	TGTGCCAGCGGACAGGACAGGTCTAGTTCTGGGGCCAACGTCCTGACTTTC
once	TRBV4-2	TRBJ2-2	18	TRBD2	CASSQDRSGGTSTGELFF	TGTGCCAGCAGCCAAGATAGAAGCGGGGGGACTAGCACCGGGGAGCTGTTTTTT
NA	TRBV29-1	TRBJ2-5	12	NA	CSYRVRKETQYF	TGCAGTTACAGGGTTCGAAAAGAGACCCAGTACTTC
NA	TRBV5-4	TRBJ1-1	12	NA	CASSYPSGEAFF	TGTGCCAGCAGCTACCCAAGCGGGGAAGCTTTCTTT
NA	TRBV3-1/TRBV3-2	TRBJ1-2	15	NA	CASSPSPLRTEGYTF	TGTGCCAGCAGCCCGAGTCCACTCAGGACAGAAGGCTACACCTTC
NA	TRBV7-2	TRBJ2-2	15	NA	CASSFWGGNTGELFF	TGTGCCAGCAGCTTCTGGGGAGGGAACACCGGGGAGCTGTTTTTT
NA	TRBV19	TRBJ2-1	15	NA	CASSIDSSSYNEQFF	TGTGCCAGTAGTATCGACAGCAGCTCCTACAATGAGCAGTTCTTC
NA	TRBV10-1	TRBJ2-1	14	TRBD1	CASSDRTGRNEQFF	TGCGCCAGCAGTGACCGGACAGGGCGCAATGAGCAGTTCTTC
NA	TRBV5-1	TRBJ1-1	15	TRBD1	CASSHAAQGDTEAFF	TGCGCCAGCAGCCATGCTGCACAGGGGGACACTGAAGCTTTCTTT
NA	TRBV27	TRBJ1-1	15	NA	CASSSRQVLNTEAFF	TGTGCCAGCAGTTCAAGACAGGTTTTGAACACTGAAGCTTTCTTT
NA	TRBV2	TRBJ1-1	14	NA	CASTLERGFTEAFF	TGTGCCAGCACTCTAGAGCGGGGGTTCACTGAAGCTTTCTTT
few	TRBV24-1	TRBJ2-7	13	NA	CATSDSVTYEQYF	TGTGCCACCAGTGATTCGGTCACCTACGAGCAGTACTTC
NA	TRBV6-1	TRBJ1-5	17	NA	CASSEIPWEGTNQPQHF	TGTGCCAGCAGTGAAATCCCCTGGGAGGGCACCAATCAGCCCCAGCATTTT
once	TRBV4-1	TRBJ1-1	16	NA	CASSHPWGGSYTEAFF	TGCGCCAGCAGCCATCCCTGGGGGGGATCGTACACTGAAGCTTTCTTT
NA	TRBV19	TRBJ2-7	13	TRBD1	CATSGTGRNEQYF	TGTGCCACATCCGGGACAGGGAGGAACGAGCAGTACTTC
NA	TRBV7-9	TRBJ2-1	15	NA	CASSLMQGGNNEQFF	TGTGCCAGCAGCTTAATGCAGGGGGGTAACAATGAGCAGTTCTTC
once	TRBV19	TRBJ1-1	16	TRBD1	CASSSGTGHLNTEAFF	TGTGCCAGTAGCTCCGGGACAGGTCATTTGAACACTGAAGCTTTCTTT
NA	TRBV23-1	TRBJ2-7	11	NA	CASSPRYEQYF	TGCGCCAGCAGTCCCCGTTACGAGCAGTACTTC
few	TRBV3-1/TRBV3-2	TRBJ1-6	15	NA	CASSQGSSYNSPLHF	TGTGCCAGCAGCCAAGGGAGCTCCTATAATTCACCCCTCCACTTT